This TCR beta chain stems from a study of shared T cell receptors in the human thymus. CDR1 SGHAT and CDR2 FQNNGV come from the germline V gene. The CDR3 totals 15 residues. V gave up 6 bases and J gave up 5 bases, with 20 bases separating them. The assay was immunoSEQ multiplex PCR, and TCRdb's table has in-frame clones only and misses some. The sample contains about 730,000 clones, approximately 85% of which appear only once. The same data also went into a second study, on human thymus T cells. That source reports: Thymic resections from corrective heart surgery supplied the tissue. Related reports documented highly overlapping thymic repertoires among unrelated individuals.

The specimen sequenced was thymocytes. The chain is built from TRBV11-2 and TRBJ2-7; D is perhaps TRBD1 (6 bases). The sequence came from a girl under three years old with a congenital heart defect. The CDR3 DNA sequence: TGTGCCAGCAGACATCGGCACAGGGACGTCCACGAGCAGTACTTC. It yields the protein CASRHRHRDVHEQYF.